This T cell receptor (beta chain) originates from a study of cytomegalovirus exposure and HLA in healthy donors. In the study overall: Around 200 million T cells yielded 100 million or so unique TCR beta sequences, as an earlier analysis found.

The donors gave bone marrow, and they were healthy. As concerns this clone: The antigen is not known.

PCR primers comprised 60 Vbeta and 13 Jbeta primers. Sequenced by immunoSEQ multiplex PCR; TCRdb stores in-frame clones only, minus some. The sample records about 160,000 clones, over 60% being singletons. CDR1 is SGHDT, CDR2 YYEEEE, per germline. The germline V and J ends were trimmed by 0 bases and 0 bases, with 7 bases remaining between them. The length of the CDR3 is 14 residues. Study observations and caveats: An analysis done earlier found most TCR beta V segments productive about 87% or about 30% of the time. CMV antigen specificity of three CMV-associated chains was confirmed in vitro.

This rearrangement joins TRBV5-6 to TRBJ2-7; D is undetermined. The sequencing input was PBMCs. This sequence was found in a woman aged 45 to 65 in good health and CMV-seropositive. The CDR3 nucleotides are TGTGCCAGCAGCTTGGTTGCGAGCTCCTACGAGCAGTACTTC. Translation gives CASSLVASSYEQYF.